This passage covers 8 T cell receptor beta chains from one sample sequenced in a study of CD4 T cells in relation to SARS-CoV-2 and coronaviruses. The protocol was immunoSEQ multiplex PCR, while the TCRdb copy is restricted to in-frame clones and leaves out a portion. In the table there are 60,000 to 75,000 clones, just over 90% of which are singletons. Unexposed donor CD4+ T cells date from about 2011-2018, before the COVID-19 pandemic. Input material: naive CD4+ T cells from PBMCs. Sample subset: naive CD4+ T cells isolated by negative enrichment. These receptors were collected from a human donor in good health.

The V gene is TRBV7-3, the J gene TRBJ2-7, with D unresolved. This CDR3 has 16 amino acids. The germline V gene encodes CDR1 SGHTA and CDR2 FQGTGA. Trimming pared 5 bases from V and 0 bases from J, leaving 17 bases between. CDR3 sequence reads: CASSRAAQKNSYEQYF. The CDR3 DNA sequence: TGTGCCAGCAGCCGGGCGGCACAGAAAAACTCCTACGAGCAGTACTTC.

The chain uses TRBV2 and TRBJ1-1; 8 positions agree with TRBD1. Germline CDR1 SNHLY, CDR2 FYNNEI. The V and J ends lost 6 bases and 7 bases, in that order; junction bases with no gene match: 7. The CDR3 contains 13 residues. CDR3 sequence (DNA): TGTGCCAGCAGCGAGGACAGGGCGAGTGAAGCTTTCTTT. Protein sequence: CASSEDRASEAFF.

This chain links TRBV19 with TRBJ2-4; 11 nucleotides match TRBD1. The V gene end was trimmed by 4 bases and the J gene end by 7 bases; junction bases not matched to a gene: 12. CDR1 and CDR2 (germline): LNHDA, SQIVND (reference sequence). CDR3 length equals 17 residues. The CDR3 sequence: CASSTGTGGGLGNIQYF. The CDR3 region has the DNA TGTGCCAGTAGTACCGGGACAGGGGGGGGTCTTGGTAACATTCAGTACTTC. The complete variable domain, with remaining parts taken from reference TRBV19 and TRBJ2-4, reads DGGITQSPKYLFRKEGQNVTLSCEQNLNHDAMYWYRQDPGQGLRLIYYSQIVNDFQKGDIAEGYSVSREKKESFPLTVTSAQKNPTAFYLCASSTGTGGGLGNIQYFGAGTRLSVL.

The V call is TRBV7-7, the J call TRBJ2-3, with D perhaps given as TRBD1 or TRBD2 (6 bases each). V was cut by 5 bases and J by 3 bases, with 12 bases left in between. Germline V gives CDR1 SSHAT, CDR2 FNYEAQ (reference sequence). The CDR3 is 14 amino acids. CDR3: CASSQGGGTDTQYF. CDR3 in DNA: TGTGCCAGCAGCCAAGGAGGGGGGACAGATACGCAGTATTTT. Looking up the rest from reference TRBV7-7 and TRBJ2-3 gives the full variable domain: GAGVSQSPRYKVTKRGQDVTLRCDPISSHATLYWYQQALGQGPEFLTYFNYEAQPDKSGLPSDRFSAERPEGSISTLTIQRTEQRDSAMYRCASSQGGGTDTQYFGPGTRLTVL.

This clone has only one observation. The rearrangement uses TRBV5-4 and TRBJ1-4, with no clear D. Trimming took off 0 bases at V and 8 bases at J, with 8 bases between the two ends. Looked up from germline, CDR1 is SGHNT and CDR2 is YYREEE (reference sequence). The CDR3 has 13 residues. CDR3 in DNA: TGTGCCAGCAGCTTGGAGGGCCGGGAAAAACTGTTTTTT. Its protein product is CASSLEGREKLFF.

The chain links TRBV30 to TRBJ2-7; no reliable D call. The CDR3 runs to 12 residues. Germline CDR1 and CDR2: GTSNPN and SVGIG (reference sequence). V shed 0 bases and J shed 2 bases, with 5 bases lying between them. The DNA for the CDR3 is TGTGCCTGGAGTGTAGGGCCCTACGAGCAGTACTTC. This gives the protein CAWSVGPYEQYF.

The chain is built from TRBV6-1 and TRBJ1-1; D might be TRBD1 (5 bases). Trimming removed 3 bases at V and 5 bases at J, with 10 bases between. The CDR3 sequence is 13 residues long. Germline CDR1 and CDR2: MNHNS and SASEGT. As DNA, the CDR3 is TGTGCCAGCAGTGACAACGACAGAACTGAAGCTTTCTTT. Protein sequence: CASSDNDRTEAFF.

This clone has only a few counts. The genes are TRBV5-4 and TRBJ2-2; D remains ambiguous. CDR3 length equals 15 residues. Trimming took off 0 bases at V and 3 bases at J, with 9 bases between the two ends. Germline V gene data show CDR1 as SGHNT and CDR2 as YYREEE (reference sequence). The CDR3 spells CASSLGVSDTGELFF. CDR3 DNA sequence: TGTGCCAGCAGCTTGGGGGTGTCGGACACCGGGGAGCTGTTTTTT.